These 10 T cell receptor beta chains were all obtained from the same sample, sequenced in a study of cytomegalovirus exposure and HLA in healthy donors. The PCR employed 60 Vbeta primers together with 13 Jbeta primers. Sequencing was performed with immunoSEQ multiplex PCR; in TCRdb, only in-frame clones are kept and a portion is missing. Altogether some 140,000 clones are present, 79% being singletons, with the ten largest covering approximately 7%. Sequencing was performed on PBMCs. The receptors stem from a man aged 35 to 55 in good health and CMV-seropositive.

The V gene is TRBV28, the J gene TRBJ1-5; 10 bases map to TRBD1. Germline V gene sequence: CDR1 MDHEN, CDR2 SYDVKM. V lost 5 bases to trimming and J lost 5 bases; unmatched junction nucleotides: 6. The CDR3 totals 15 residues. The CDR3 sequence is CASSPRDRGDQPQHF. For the CDR3, the DNA is TGTGCCAGCAGTCCTAGGGACAGGGGAGATCAGCCCCAGCATTTT.

The chain carries TRBV5-1 and TRBJ1-1; D remains ambiguous. This CDR3 comprises 14 residues. V lost 4 bases, J lost 1 base, and 11 bases lay in between. The germline CDR1 and CDR2 sequences are SGHRS and YFSETQ. CDR3 in amino acids: CASSPNTENTEAFF. Written as DNA, the CDR3 is TGCGCCAGCAGCCCAAATACAGAGAACACTGAAGCTTTCTTT.

The CDR3 DNA reads as TGCGCCAGCAGCTTGGACGGACTAGTAGGGGGGGAGACCCAGTACTTC. This translates into CASSLDGLVGGETQYF. This chain joins TRBV5-1 and TRBJ2-5; D perhaps matches TRBD2 (7 bases). From germline, CDR1 is SGHRS and CDR2 YFSETQ. The CDR3 is 16 residues long. The ends were cut back, 0 bases at V and 5 bases at J, with 17 bases in the middle.

The gene calls are TRBV27 and TRBJ2-7; tentative D call: TRBD1 (5 bases). This CDR3 is built from 13 residues. Trimming removed 3 bases at V and 1 base at J, with 7 bases between. Germline lookup yields CDR1 MNHEY and CDR2 SMNVEV (reference sequence). The CDR3 protein is CASSLDTSYEQYF. CDR3 in DNA: TGTGCCAGCAGTTTGGACACTTCCTACGAGCAGTACTTC.

The sample holds one count of this clone. The V gene is TRBV15, the J gene TRBJ1-3, with TRBD1 as a possible D gene (5 bases). This CDR3 has 15 residues. With 1 base removed from V and 0 bases from J, the gap between germline ends came to 7 bases. The V gene's germline CDR1 is LNHNV and CDR2 YYDKDF (reference sequence). The CDR3: CATSRGQTSGNTIYF. In DNA, the CDR3 is TGTGCCACCAGCAGAGGACAGACCTCTGGAAACACCATATATTTT.

The chain recombines TRBV5-5 with TRBJ1-6, with 10 bases identical to TRBD1. This CDR3 spans 16 amino acids. V gave up 2 bases and J gave up 7 bases; unmatched junction bases: 6. Germline CDR1 and CDR2: SGHKS and YYEKEE (reference sequence). The CDR3 DNA follows: TGTGCCAGCAGCTTCTTCGACAGGGGGCGAAATTCACCCCTCCACTTT. Protein sequence: CASSFFDRGRNSPLHF.

The chain carries TRBV19 and TRBJ2-6; D gene ambiguous. From germline, CDR1 is LNHDA and CDR2 SQIVND (reference sequence). Trimming removed 0 bases from V and 4 bases from J, with 10 bases in between. The CDR3 is made up of 16 amino acids. Here the CDR3 DNA reads TGTGCCAGTAGTATAGATGAGAGCGCCGGGGCCAACGTCCTGACTTTC. Translation gives CASSIDESAGANVLTF. The full variable domain, its missing parts supplied by reference TRBV19 and TRBJ2-6, is DGGITQSPKYLFRKEGQNVTLSCEQNLNHDAMYWYRQDPGQGLRLIYYSQIVNDFQKGDIAEGYSVSREKKESFPLTVTSAQKNPTAFYLCASSIDESAGANVLTFGAGSRLTVL.

The chain links TRBV11-3 to TRBJ2-1, with D possibly being TRBD1 (5 bases). The CDR3 runs 14 residues. Per germline, CDR1 SGHNT and CDR2 YENEEA. Deletions cut 4 bases from V and 11 bases from J, with 18 bases between. The CDR3 is CASSSEGVRTKQFF. DNA of the CDR3: TGTGCCAGCAGCTCGGAAGGGGTCCGCACGAAGCAGTTCTTC.

The V and J genes are TRBV7-2 and TRBJ1-6, with D unresolved. In germline, CDR1 is SGHTA, CDR2 FQGNSA. The CDR3 totals 15 residues. Trimming stripped 1 base from V and 9 bases from J, with 13 bases between. The CDR3 DNA follows: TGTGCCAGCAGCTTAGGGGCAGGCTTACCTTCACCCCTCCACTTT. Protein product: CASSLGAGLPSPLHF.

This sequence joins TRBV21-1 and TRBJ1-2; TRBD1 reflects the table's D call only, with no check against the DNA. TRBV21-1 is shown as a pseudogene. This CDR3 is built from 21 residues. The CDR3 sequence: CASSKWGRGLGGDRTVMGYTF. In DNA, the CDR3 is TGTGCCAGCAGCAAATGGGGGCGGGGCTTGGGGGGGGACAGGACCGTTATGGGCTACACCTTC.